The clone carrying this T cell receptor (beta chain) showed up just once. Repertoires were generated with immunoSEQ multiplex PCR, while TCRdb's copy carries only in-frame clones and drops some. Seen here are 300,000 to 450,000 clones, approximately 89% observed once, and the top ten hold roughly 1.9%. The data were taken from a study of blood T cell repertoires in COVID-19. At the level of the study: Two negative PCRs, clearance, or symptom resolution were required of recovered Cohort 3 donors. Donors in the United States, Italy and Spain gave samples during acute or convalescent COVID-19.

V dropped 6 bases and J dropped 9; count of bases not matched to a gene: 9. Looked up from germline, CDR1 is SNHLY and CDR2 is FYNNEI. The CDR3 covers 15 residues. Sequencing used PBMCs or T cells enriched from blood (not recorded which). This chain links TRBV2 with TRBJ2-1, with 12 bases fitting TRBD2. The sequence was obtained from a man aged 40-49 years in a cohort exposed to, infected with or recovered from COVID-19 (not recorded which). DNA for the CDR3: TGTGCCAGCAGACAACTAGCGGGAGGAGTGGGTGAGCAGTTCTTC. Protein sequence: CASRQLAGGVGEQFF.